The source of this TCR beta chain is a study of patients and donors after allogeneic stem cell transplantation. Germline values: CDR1 SGHRS, CDR2 YFSETQ. The CDR3 totals 14 residues. V trimming: 5 bases; J trimming: 5 bases; junction bases outside the gene matches: 8. From the RT-PCR reads, TCRdb called clonotypes with MiXCR, one entry per CDR3 protein. Seen here are over 200,000 distinct CDR3 sequences, about 37% observed once, and the top ten hold around 10%. The chain is built from TRBV5-1 and TRBJ1-1; 8 positions agree with TRBD1. The clonotype comes from a human donor who was either an allogeneic HSCT recipient or a stem cell or donor lymphocyte infusion donor (not recorded which). It is not recorded whose cells these are; they may come from a transplant donor. Sequenced sample: blood, either unsorted or a sorted T cell fraction (not recorded which). CDR3 sequence: CASRPDREKTEAFF. The CDR3 DNA reads as TGCGCCAGCAGGCCGGACAGGGAGAAGACTGAAGCTTTCTTT.